This TCR beta chain was captured in a study of molecular identifiers for immune sequencing clone quantification. Germline lookup yields CDR1 SEHNR and CDR2 FQNEAQ (reference sequence). The CDR3 extends over 15 amino acids. One entry per CDR3 protein, called by TCRdb with MiXCR from the PCR reads. Among about 640,000 distinct CDR3 sequences listed, 15% to 20% were seen once. Remarks on this clonotype: A clone one base away is much larger, so this may be a read error.

For naive CD8 T cells, sorting used the CD8+CD4-CCR7+CD45RA+ phenotype. This sequence was found in a human donor in good health. Some libraries in this study had Jurkat cell RNA spiked in. J is TRBJ2-7 and V is TRBV7-9; 8 bases fit TRBD1. Sequencing was done on a sample of naive CD8+ T cells from blood, with Jurkat cell RNA spiked in. Subset in this sample: FACS-sorted CD8+CD4-CCR7+CD45RA+ naive T cells. The CDR3 sequence is CAGSGGQGSTYEQYF. CDR3 bases: TGTGCCGGCAGCGGCGGACAGGGTAGTACCTACGAGCAGTACTTC.